A single sample gave rise to the 25 T cell receptor beta chains below, sequenced in a study of a mutant IDH1 vaccine in newly diagnosed glioma (dated by TCRdb to the early 2020s). No antigens are known for them. What this sample's time point label stands for: week 11, during vaccination. Each vaccine dose, consisting of 300 ug of a 20-mer mutant IDH1 peptide in Montanide, was administered subcutaneously with topical imiquimod. Receptor amplification or capture employed the immunoSEQ multiplex PCR assay. The immuneACCESS repertoire file appears here via TCRdb, limited to in-frame rearrangements. These files lack a portion of the clones; in checked studies, under half of the deficit traces to unresolved V genes, and the cause of the others is not known. The sample table shows around 30,000 clones, and 90% are seen once. In total, the top ten clones hold around 20% of the sample. The source material was PBMCs, sampled from a glioma patient whose treatment included an IDH1 peptide vaccine. The source is a man aged 18 to 35 with glioma.

V gene TRBV2 combines with J gene TRBJ2-6; no reliable D call. CDR3 length equals 15 residues. Germline assignment: CDR1 SNHLY and CDR2 FYNNEI. Trimming took 5 bases from V and 2 from J, leaving 10 bases between them. The DNA for the CDR3 is TGTGCCAGCAGTCTAGGGTCTACTGGGGCCAACGTCCTGACTTTC. It is translated as CASSLGSTGANVLTF.

V is TRBV5-5 and J is TRBJ2-1; D unresolved. The ends were cut back, 1 base at V and 1 base at J, with 9 bases in the middle. The CDR3 totals 15 residues. CDR1 is SGHKS and CDR2 is YYEKEE in the germline V gene (reference sequence). This CDR3 is CASSLSLRSYNEQFF. CDR3 sequence (DNA): TGTGCCAGCAGCTTGAGTCTGCGGTCCTACAATGAGCAGTTCTTC.

The chain is built from TRBV6-5 and TRBJ1-1, with D perhaps matching TRBD1 (6 bases). From germline, CDR1 is MNHEY and CDR2 SVGAGI. V lost 6 bases to trimming and J lost 4 bases, with 15 bases between them. The CDR3 length is 14 residues. The CDR3: CASRLTGVGTEAFF. DNA of the CDR3: TGTGCCAGCAGGTTGACAGGCGTGGGCACTGAAGCTTTCTTT.

The gene calls are TRBV7-9 and TRBJ1-5; possible D gene TRBD1, 6 bases. Germline V CDR1 and CDR2: SEHNR, FQNEAQ (reference sequence). This CDR3 is built from 14 residues. V gave up 1 base and J gave up 6 bases, with 10 bases separating them. CDR3 bases: TGTGCCAGCAGCTTAGAAGGGGGGAGTCAGCCCCAGCATTTT. It specifies CASSLEGGSQPQHF.

The rearrangement joins TRBV4-2 to TRBJ1-2; the D is unclear. CDR3 length equals 16 residues. CDR1 and CDR2 (germline): LGHNA, YNFKEQ. V was cut by 3 bases and J by 7 bases, with 21 bases left in between. This CDR3 is CASSQAPVGGYFGYTF. CDR3 nucleotides: TGTGCCAGCAGCCAGGCCCCCGTGGGCGGTTACTTTGGCTACACCTTC.

CDR3 in amino acids: CAWSVRRDRETNYGYTF. CDR3 DNA: TGTGCCTGGAGTGTACGGCGGGACAGGGAGACTAACTATGGCTACACCTTC. V usage is TRBV30 and J usage is TRBJ1-2, with 9 bases aligning to TRBD1. The V gene end was trimmed by 0 bases and the J gene end by 0 bases; junction bases not matched to a gene: 8. The CDR3 runs 17 residues. Germline V gene sequence: CDR1 GTSNPN, CDR2 SVGIG (reference sequence). Looking up the rest from reference TRBV30 and TRBJ1-2 gives the full variable domain: SQTIHQWPATLVQPVGSPLSLECTVEGTSNPNLYWYRQAAGRGLQLLFYSVGIGQISSEVPQNLSASRPQDRQFILSSKKLLLSDSGFYLCAWSVRRDRETNYGYTFGSGTRLTVV.

The gene calls are TRBV4-3 and TRBJ1-6, with D unresolved. Germline V lookup: CDR1 LGHNA, CDR2 YSLEER. Trimming shortened V by 0 bases and J by 9 bases, and 9 bases separated the two germline ends. This CDR3 is 14 amino acids long. CDR3 coding DNA: TGCGCCAGCAGCCAAGATCGGCTGACTTCACCCCTCCACTTT. This gives the protein CASSQDRLTSPLHF.

The genes are TRBV6-1 and TRBJ1-4; D gene unclear. Germline-derived CDR1 and CDR2 are MNHNS and SASEGT. Trimming removed 4 bases from V and 15 bases from J, with 12 bases in between. The CDR3 is 11 amino acids. CDR3 loop: CASSGSSRVFF. DNA for the CDR3: TGTGCCAGCAGTGGCTCCTCTAGGGTGTTTTTT.

J is TRBJ1-5 and V is TRBV30, with D uncertain. This CDR3 has 12 amino acids. Germline V gene sequence: CDR1 GTSNPN, CDR2 SVGIG (reference sequence). V shed 1 base and J shed 7 bases, with 8 bases lying between them. For the CDR3, the DNA is TGTGCCTGGAGTGGGGTTGGGCAGCCCCAGCATTTT. Translated, it gives CAWSGVGQPQHF.

J is TRBJ1-2 and V is TRBV7-2, with D unresolved. The CDR3 has 13 residues. The germline V gene has CDR1 SGHTA and CDR2 FQGNSA. Trimming left V 6 bases short and J 0 bases short, with 8 bases between. The CDR3 coding sequence is TGTGCCAGCAGTTTTACTTCTAACTATGGCTACACCTTC. This gives the protein CASSFTSNYGYTF. The whole variable domain, filled in from reference TRBV7-2 and TRBJ1-2, reads GAGVSQSPSNKVTEKGKDVELRCDPISGHTALYWYRQSLGQGLEFLIYFQGNSAPDKSGLPSDRFSAERTGGSVSTLTIQRTQQEDSAVYLCASSFTSNYGYTFGSGTRLTVV.

This chain uses TRBV7-2 with TRBJ2-1, with 9 positions matching TRBD2. The CDR3 extends over 15 amino acids. Germline V gene lookup returns CDR1 SGHTA and CDR2 FQGNSA. Trimming removed 2 bases from V and 4 bases from J; junction bases left unmatched: 3. For the CDR3, the DNA is TGTGCCAGCAGCTTACAGCGGGGGGTATACAATGAGCAGTTCTTC. Protein product: CASSLQRGVYNEQFF.

This sequence joins TRBV5-1 and TRBJ2-1, with D possibly TRBD2 on 7 matching bases. The CDR3 loop spans 15 amino acids. Deletions cut 5 bases from V and 6 bases from J, with 18 bases between. Germline CDR1 reads SGHRS; CDR2 reads YFSETQ. CDR3 sequence reads: CASSEGRGGGNEQFF. CDR3 bases: TGCGCCAGCAGTGAGGGTAGAGGGGGGGGCAATGAGCAGTTCTTC. The full variable domain, its missing parts supplied by reference TRBV5-1 and TRBJ2-1, is KAGVTQTPRYLIKTRGQQVTLSCSPISGHRSVSWYQQTPGQGLQFLFEYFSETQRNKGNFPGRFSGRQFSNSRSEMNVSTLELGDSALYLCASSEGRGGGNEQFFGPGTRLTVL.

The sample holds a few counts of this clone. The rearrangement uses TRBV2 and TRBJ1-5, with D unclear. The CDR3 extends over 13 amino acids. The V and J ends lost 6 bases and 1 base respectively, with 7 bases between them. Germline CDR1 and CDR2: SNHLY and FYNNEI. The CDR3 reads CASSLGSNQPQHF. Written as DNA, the CDR3 is TGTGCCAGCAGCCTCGGGAGCAATCAGCCCCAGCATTTT.

The CDR3 DNA sequence: TGTGCCAGCAGTTCCTTGGACCCCATGAACACTGAAGCTTTCTTT. Encoded protein: CASSSLDPMNTEAFF. The chain has TRBV28 and TRBJ1-1; D is uncertain. CDR1 and CDR2 (germline): MDHEN, SYDVKM. The V and J ends lost 4 bases and 0 bases respectively, with 12 bases between them. The CDR3 runs to 15 residues.

CDR3: CAWSVRGGNIQYF. CDR3 nucleotide sequence: TGTGCCTGGAGTGTACGCGGGGGGAACATTCAGTACTTC. The V and J genes are TRBV30 and TRBJ2-4, with 8 bases lining up with TRBD2. The CDR3 has 13 residues. Germline lookup yields CDR1 GTSNPN and CDR2 SVGIG (reference sequence). The V segment lost 0 bases and the J segment 7 bases; nucleotides outside the gene matches: 2.

In DNA form, the CDR3 reads TGTGCCAGCAGCTTAAAGCTCAGTGGGTCGGATGCCTCACCCCTCCACTTT. Protein: CASSLKLSGSDASPLHF. The rearrangement joins TRBV7-2 to TRBJ1-6; D unresolved. The CDR3 spans 17 residues. Between the trimmed V and J ends, which lost 2 bases and 10 bases, there was a span of 21 bases. Germline V lookup: CDR1 SGHTA, CDR2 FQGNSA. Full variable domain (rest looked up from reference TRBV7-2 and TRBJ1-6): GAGVSQSPSNKVTEKGKDVELRCDPISGHTALYWYRQSLGQGLEFLIYFQGNSAPDKSGLPSDRFSAERTGGSVSTLTIQRTQQEDSAVYLCASSLKLSGSDASPLHFGNGTRLTVT.

This chain links TRBV18 with TRBJ2-4; maybe TRBD1 (6 bases). There are 13 residues in the CDR3. Per germline, CDR1 KGHSH and CDR2 LQKENI. Trimming took off 3 bases at V and 5 bases at J, with 8 bases between the two ends. The CDR3 bases are TGTGCCAGCTCACCGGGACAAGAAAACATTCAGTACTTC. This translates into CASSPGQENIQYF.

This chain links TRBV19 with TRBJ1-4; D may be TRBD1 (5 bases). V was trimmed by 6 bases and J by 7 bases, leaving 12 bases between them. The CDR3 has 13 amino acids. The germline V gene encodes CDR1 LNHDA and CDR2 SQIVND (reference sequence). The CDR3 is CASRGRAAEKLFF. Written as DNA, the CDR3 is TGTGCCAGTAGGGGCAGGGCGGCTGAAAAACTGTTTTTT.

The CDR3 nucleotides are TGTGCCTGGAGTGTCGCGGTCGGGGAGCTGTTTTTT. Its translation: CAWSVAVGELFF. This chain joins TRBV30 and TRBJ2-2; D gene ambiguous. Deletions cut 0 bases from V and 7 bases from J, with 6 bases between. The germline CDR1 and CDR2 sequences are GTSNPN and SVGIG (reference sequence). The CDR3 spans 12 residues.

The chain joins TRBV18 to TRBJ1-2, with D possibly matching TRBD1 (5 bases). Looked up from germline, CDR1 is KGHSH and CDR2 is LQKENI. The CDR3 totals 14 residues. The V and J ends lost 3 bases and 8 bases respectively, with 16 bases between them. The CDR3 bases are TGTGCCAGCTCACCCGAGGGACGGGAGATGGGCTACACCTTC. This translates into CASSPEGREMGYTF.

The chain couples TRBV2 to TRBJ2-3, with 9 bases identical to TRBD1. The CDR3 length is 16 residues. Germline assignment: CDR1 SNHLY and CDR2 FYNNEI. Trimming removed 6 bases from V and 4 bases from J; junction bases left unmatched: 11. CDR3 residues: CASRTDRGRRADTQYF. The CDR3 bases are TGTGCCAGCAGGACCGACAGGGGGAGGAGGGCAGATACGCAGTATTTT.

The chain recombines TRBV30 with TRBJ1-3; unclear D gene. Germline CDR1 reads GTSNPN; CDR2 reads SVGIG (reference sequence). CDR3 size: 13 residues. The V gene lost 3 bases and the J gene lost 4 bases, with 10 bases spanning the gap. As DNA, the CDR3 is TGTGCCTGGAGCACCCTAGGGGGAAACACCATATATTTT. Translated, it gives CAWSTLGGNTIYF.

The V call is TRBV7-8, the J call TRBJ2-7; 8 nucleotides match TRBD1. The V segment lost 5 bases and the J segment 5 bases; nucleotides outside the gene matches: 14. Per germline, CDR1 SGHVS and CDR2 FQNEAQ. The CDR3 contains 16 residues. The CDR3 DNA reads TGTGCCAGCAGCCCACCCAGGACAGGGTCTAGCAACGAGCAGTACTTC. Its translation is CASSPPRTGSSNEQYF.

This chain's CDR3 is CASRPGTDTEAFF. CDR3 DNA: TGTGCCAGCAGACCCGGGACAGACACTGAAGCTTTCTTT. V and J are TRBV6-5 and TRBJ1-1; 7 bases fit TRBD1. The CDR3 is 13 amino acids. With V trimmed by 6 bases and J by 3 bases, 4 bases remained unmatched. The V gene's germline CDR1 is MNHEY and CDR2 SVGAGI.

V gene TRBV15 combines with J gene TRBJ2-7; 10 bases fit TRBD2. Trimming removed 1 base from V and 5 bases from J; junction bases left unmatched: 8. This CDR3 comprises 16 residues. Germline values: CDR1 LNHNV, CDR2 YYDKDF (reference sequence). CDR3 sequence reads: CATSRASSGSIDEQYF. The CDR3 DNA reads TGTGCCACCAGCAGAGCCTCTAGCGGGAGTATTGACGAGCAGTACTTC.